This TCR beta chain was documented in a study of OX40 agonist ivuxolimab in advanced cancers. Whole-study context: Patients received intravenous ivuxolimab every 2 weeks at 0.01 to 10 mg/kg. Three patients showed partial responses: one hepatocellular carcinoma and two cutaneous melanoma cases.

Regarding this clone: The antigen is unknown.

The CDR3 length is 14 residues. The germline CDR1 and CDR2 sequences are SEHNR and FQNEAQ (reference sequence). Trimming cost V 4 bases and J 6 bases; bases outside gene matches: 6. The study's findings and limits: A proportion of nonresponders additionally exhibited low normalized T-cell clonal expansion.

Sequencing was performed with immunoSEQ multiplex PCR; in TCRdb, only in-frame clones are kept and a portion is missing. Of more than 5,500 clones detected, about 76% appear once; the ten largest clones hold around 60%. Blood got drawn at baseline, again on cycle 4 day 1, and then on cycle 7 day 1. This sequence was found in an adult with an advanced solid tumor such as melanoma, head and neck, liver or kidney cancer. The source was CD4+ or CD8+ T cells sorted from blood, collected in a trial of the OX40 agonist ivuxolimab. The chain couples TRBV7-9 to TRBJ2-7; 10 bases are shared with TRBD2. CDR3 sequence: CASSSATSGIEQYF. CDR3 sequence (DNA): TGTGCCAGCAGCTCAGCAACTAGCGGGATCGAGCAGTACTTC.